This record covers a single T cell receptor (beta chain). What it binds is not known. One end of the junction fails to match germline, which may point to a read error. These data come from a study of vaccination and CD4 T cells after COVID-19. Study-level background: A median of about 98 days (range 35 to 161) separated diagnosis from post-COVID sampling.

Indicated treatment: approximately nine-day PBMC culture with coronavirus spike peptide pools or control peptides (ViraFEST assay). The CDR3 has 14 residues. The Oncomine TCR Beta short-read assay generated sequence data from the DNA of cultured CD4+ T cells. TCRdb reanalysed the PCR reads using MiXCR and keeps one entry per CDR3 protein. Of 15,000 to 20,000 distinct CDR3 sequences listed, around half were seen once; the top ten hold 4%. This receptor was obtained from a human donor who had recovered from COVID-19. This rearrangement joins TRBV12-3 or TRBV12-4 to TRBJ2-7; 10 positions match TRBD2. The specimen comprised CD4+ T cells from blood, cultured in vitro, sampled before SARS-CoV-2 vaccination. The DNA for the CDR3 is TGTGCCAGCAGTTGGGGCATAGCGGGGGGCCTCCGGGACTTC. Translated, it gives CASSWGIAGGLRDF.